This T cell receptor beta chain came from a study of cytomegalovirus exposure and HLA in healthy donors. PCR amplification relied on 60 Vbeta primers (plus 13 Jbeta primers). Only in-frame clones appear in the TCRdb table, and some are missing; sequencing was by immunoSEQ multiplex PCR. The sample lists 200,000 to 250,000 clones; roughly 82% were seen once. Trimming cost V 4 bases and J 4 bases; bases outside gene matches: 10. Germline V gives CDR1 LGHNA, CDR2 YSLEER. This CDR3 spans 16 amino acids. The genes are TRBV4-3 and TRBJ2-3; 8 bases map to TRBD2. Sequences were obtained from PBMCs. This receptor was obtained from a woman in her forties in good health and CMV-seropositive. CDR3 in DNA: TGCGCCAGCAGCCCCCGAGGCAACGGGGGGGCAGATACGCAGTATTTT. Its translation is CASSPRGNGGADTQYF.